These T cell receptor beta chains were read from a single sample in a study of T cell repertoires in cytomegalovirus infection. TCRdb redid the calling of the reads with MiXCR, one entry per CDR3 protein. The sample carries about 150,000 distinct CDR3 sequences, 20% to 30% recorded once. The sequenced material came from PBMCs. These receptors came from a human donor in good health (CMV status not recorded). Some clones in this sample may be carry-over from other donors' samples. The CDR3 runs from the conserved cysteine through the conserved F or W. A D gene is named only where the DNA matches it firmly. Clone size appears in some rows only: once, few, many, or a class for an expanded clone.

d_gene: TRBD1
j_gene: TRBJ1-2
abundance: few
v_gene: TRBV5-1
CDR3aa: CASSLTRQGRNYGYTF
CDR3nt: TGCGCCAGCAGCTTGACTCGACAGGGAAGAAACTATGGCTACACCTTC

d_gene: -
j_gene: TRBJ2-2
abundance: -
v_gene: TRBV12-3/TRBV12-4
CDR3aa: CASSSGITGELFF
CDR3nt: TGTGCCAGCAGCTCAGGGATCACCGGGGAGCTGTTTTTT

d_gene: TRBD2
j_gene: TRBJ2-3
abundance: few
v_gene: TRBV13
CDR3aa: CASSFASGSGDTQYF
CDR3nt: TGTGCCAGCAGCTTCGCTAGCGGGAGTGGAGATACGCAGTATTTT

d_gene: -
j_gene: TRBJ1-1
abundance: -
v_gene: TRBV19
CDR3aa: CASRPARFTEAFF
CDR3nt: TGTGCCAGTAGACCCGCGCGGTTCACTGAAGCTTTCTTT

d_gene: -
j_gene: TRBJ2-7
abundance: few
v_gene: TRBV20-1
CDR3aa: CSAAPGYEQYF
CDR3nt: TGCAGTGCTGCTCCAGGTTACGAGCAGTACTTC

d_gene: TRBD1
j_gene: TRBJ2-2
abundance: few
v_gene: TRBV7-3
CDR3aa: CASSPRTGIHSLGGNTGELFF
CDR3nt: TGTGCCAGCAGCCCCCGGACAGGCATCCACTCGTTAGGAGGGAACACCGGGGAGCTGTTTTTT

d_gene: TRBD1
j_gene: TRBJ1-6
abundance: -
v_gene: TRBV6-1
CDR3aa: CASGGTVYNSPLHF
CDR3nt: TGTGCCAGCGGGGGGACAGTTTATAATTCACCCCTCCACTTT

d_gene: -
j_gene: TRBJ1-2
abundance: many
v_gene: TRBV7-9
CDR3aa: CASSSEAMSYGYTF
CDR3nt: TGTGCCAGCAGCTCTGAAGCTATGTCCTATGGCTACACCTTC

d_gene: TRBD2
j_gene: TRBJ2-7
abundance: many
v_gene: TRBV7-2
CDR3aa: CASSLGTSETFEQYF
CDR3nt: TGTGCCAGCAGCCTCGGGACTAGCGAAACTTTCGAGCAGTACTTC

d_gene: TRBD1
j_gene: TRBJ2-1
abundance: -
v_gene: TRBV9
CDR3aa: CASSPRTGPYNEQFF
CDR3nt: TGTGCCAGCAGCCCCCGGACAGGTCCCTACAATGAGCAGTTCTTC

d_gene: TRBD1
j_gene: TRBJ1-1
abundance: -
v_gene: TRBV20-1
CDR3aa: CSAPNQGAQGAEAFF
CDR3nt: TGCAGTGCACCTAACCAGGGGGCGCAGGGCGCTGAAGCTTTCTTT